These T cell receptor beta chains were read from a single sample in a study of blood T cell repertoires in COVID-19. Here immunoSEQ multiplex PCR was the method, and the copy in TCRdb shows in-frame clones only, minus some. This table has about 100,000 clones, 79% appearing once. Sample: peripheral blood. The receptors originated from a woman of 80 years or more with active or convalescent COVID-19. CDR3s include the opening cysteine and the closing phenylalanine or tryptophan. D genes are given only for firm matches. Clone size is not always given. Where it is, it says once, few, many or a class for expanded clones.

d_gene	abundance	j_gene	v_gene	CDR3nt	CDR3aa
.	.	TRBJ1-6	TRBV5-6	TGTGCCAGCAGCTTGATGCGGGGGGCCTATAATTCACCCCTCCACTTT	CASSLMRGAYNSPLHF
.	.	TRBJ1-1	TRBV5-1	TGCGCCAGCAGCTTGGCTCAGAGCGCTGAAGCTTTCTTT	CASSLAQSAEAFF
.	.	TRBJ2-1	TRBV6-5	TGTGCCAGCAGTCTGGACAGCAATGAGCAGTTCTTC	CASSLDSNEQFF
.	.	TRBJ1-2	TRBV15	TGTGCCACCAGCAGAGATCGATGGGGAGAAGGCTACACCTTC	CATSRDRWGEGYTF
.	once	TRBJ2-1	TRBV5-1	TGCGCCAGCAGCTTGATACCTCTAGATGAGCAGTTCTTC	CASSLIPLDEQFF
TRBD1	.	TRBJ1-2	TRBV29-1	TGCAGCGTTGACTACTCCGGGACAGGGGGTTATGGCTACACCTTC	CSVDYSGTGGYGYTF
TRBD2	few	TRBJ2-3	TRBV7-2	TGTGCCAGCAGCTTGGCTAGCGGGGTCACAGATACGCAGTATTTT	CASSLASGVTDTQYF
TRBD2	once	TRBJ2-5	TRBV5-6	TGTGCCAGCAGCTCCGGGACTAGCGGGAGGATGAGGGAGACCCAGTACTTC	CASSSGTSGRMRETQYF
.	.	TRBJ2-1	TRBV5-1	TGTGCCAGCAGCCTGGGGGGACAGTCCTACAATGAGCAGTTCTTC	CASSLGGQSYNEQFF
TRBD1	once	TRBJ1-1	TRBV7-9	TGTGCCAGCAGCTCATCGGGCTACAGGGGACCTGAAGCTTTCTTT	CASSSSGYRGPEAFF
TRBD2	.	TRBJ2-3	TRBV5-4	TGTGCCAGCAGCTCCTCCGGGACTAGCATCGCAGATACGCAGTATTTT	CASSSSGTSIADTQYF
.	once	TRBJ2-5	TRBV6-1	TGTGCCAGCAGCGAAGGAAACAGATTTGTGGAGACCCAGTACTTC	CASSEGNRFVETQYF
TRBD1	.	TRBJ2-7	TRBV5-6	TGTGCCAGCAGCTGGGGACAGGCCTCCTACGAGCAGTACTTC	CASSWGQASYEQYF
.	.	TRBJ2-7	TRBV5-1	TGCGCCAGCAGCTTGGCAGGGCACGAGCAGTACTTC	CASSLAGHEQYF
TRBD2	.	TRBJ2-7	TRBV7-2	TGTGCCAGCAGCGTTTTAGCGGGAGACTCCTACGAGCAGTACTTC	CASSVLAGDSYEQYF
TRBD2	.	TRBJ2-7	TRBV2	TGTGCCAGCAGTAACGGACTAGCGGGGGACTACGAGCAGTACTTC	CASSNGLAGDYEQYF
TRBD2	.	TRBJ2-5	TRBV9	TGTGCCAGCAGCCCACATCACACCCGACTAGCCCAAGAGACCCAGTACTTC	CASSPHHTRLAQETQYF
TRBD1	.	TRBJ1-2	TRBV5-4	TGTGCCAGCAGCCCGACCGGGGACAGGTGGGCTGGCTACACCTTC	CASSPTGDRWAGYTF
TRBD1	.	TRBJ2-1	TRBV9	TGTGCCAGCAGCGTAGGGGACAGGGGCTACAATGAGCAGTTCTTC	CASSVGDRGYNEQFF
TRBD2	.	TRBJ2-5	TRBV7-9	TGTGCCAGCAAACCGGGACTAGCGCTTCAAGAGACCCAGTACTTC	CASKPGLALQETQYF
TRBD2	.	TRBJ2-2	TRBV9	TGTGCCAGCAGCGTAGGACTAGCGGGAATAGCCGGGGAGCTGTTTTTT	CASSVGLAGIAGELFF
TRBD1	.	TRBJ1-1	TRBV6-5	TGTGCCAGCAGGGGGACAGGATGGAACACTGAAGCTTTCTTT	CASRGTGWNTEAFF
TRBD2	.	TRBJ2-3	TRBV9	TGTGCCAGCAGCCTATTTTCCCCTAGCGGGGGCACAGATACGCAGTATTTT	CASSLFSPSGGTDTQYF
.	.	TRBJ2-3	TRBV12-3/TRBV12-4	TGTGCCAGCAGCCCACGGGGGACAGATACGCAGTATTTT	CASSPRGTDTQYF
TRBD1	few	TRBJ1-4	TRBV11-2	TGTGCCAGCAGCCCGGGACAGGCAACTAATGAAAAACTGTTTTTT	CASSPGQATNEKLFF
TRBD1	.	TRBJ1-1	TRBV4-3	TGCGCCAGCAGCCAAGTTCAGGGGGCATTGTTTGTCACTGAAGCTTTCTTT	CASSQVQGALFVTEAFF
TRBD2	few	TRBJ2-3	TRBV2	TGTGCCAGCAGTGTACTAGCGGGAACAGATACGCAGTATTTT	CASSVLAGTDTQYF
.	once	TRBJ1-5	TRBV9	TGTGCCAGCAGCGCGACAGATAGCAATCAGCCCCAGCATTTT	CASSATDSNQPQHF
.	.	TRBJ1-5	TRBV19	TGTGCCAGTAGTATAGGTTTCGGGGACCTAGGGGGGCCCCAGCATTTT	CASSIGFGDLGGPQHF
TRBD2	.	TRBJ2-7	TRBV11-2	TGTGCCAGCAGCTTACAGGGGACTAGCCAGTCCGAGCAGTACTTC	CASSLQGTSQSEQYF
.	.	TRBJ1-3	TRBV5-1	TGTGCCAGCACGCAGGGACACTCTGGAAACACCATATATTTT	CASTQGHSGNTIYF
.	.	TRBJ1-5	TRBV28	TGTGCCAGCAGACCCGGACAGATTAGCAATCAGCCCCAGCATTTT	CASRPGQISNQPQHF
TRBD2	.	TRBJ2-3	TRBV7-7	TGTGCCAGCAGCTTATCCGCCGGGAGCGGGGCAGATACGCAGTATTTT	CASSLSAGSGADTQYF
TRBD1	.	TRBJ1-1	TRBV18	TGTGCCAGCTCACCAAGGAGCGGGACAGGGGCGTTGAACACTGAAGCTTTCTTT	CASSPRSGTGALNTEAFF
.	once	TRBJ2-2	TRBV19	TGTGCCAGTAGTATACCGGGTAAATTGAACACCGGGGAGCTGTTTTTT	CASSIPGKLNTGELFF
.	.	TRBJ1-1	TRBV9	TGTGCCAGCAGCGTAGACATCATTCCGAACACTGAAGCTTTCTTT	CASSVDIIPNTEAFF
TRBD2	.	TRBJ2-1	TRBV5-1	TGCGCCAGCAGCTTGGGCCCGGGACTAGCCATCAATGAGCAGTTCTTC	CASSLGPGLAINEQFF
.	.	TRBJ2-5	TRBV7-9	TGTGCCAGCAGCTTAGGTGACAGCAGGCAAGAGACCCAGTACTTC	CASSLGDSRQETQYF
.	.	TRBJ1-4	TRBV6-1	TGTGCCAGCAGGGAACCCTTTAACAGAGCAACTAATGAAAAACTGTTTTTT	CASREPFNRATNEKLFF
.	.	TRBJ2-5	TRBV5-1	TGTGCCAGCAGCTTTCGTGACAGGCGGCTGGAGACCCAGTACTTC	CASSFRDRRLETQYF
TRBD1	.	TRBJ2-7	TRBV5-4	TGTGCCACCCAGGTGGACAGGGCCTACGAGCAGTACTTC	CATQVDRAYEQYF
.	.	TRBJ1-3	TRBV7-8	TGTGCCAGCAGCGTCTTCCAGGGGAGCCTCTCTGGAAACACCATATATTTT	CASSVFQGSLSGNTIYF
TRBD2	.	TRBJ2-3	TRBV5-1	TGCGCCAGCACCATTAGCGGGAGGGGTGATACGCAGTATTTT	CASTISGRGDTQYF
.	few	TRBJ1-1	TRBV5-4	TGTGCCAGCAGCTTGGCTGGGGCGAACACTGAAGCTTTCTTT	CASSLAGANTEAFF
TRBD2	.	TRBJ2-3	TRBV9	TGTGCCAGCAGCGGGAAAGAGACTAGCGGGAGTGTGGCAGATACGCAGTATTTT	CASSGKETSGSVADTQYF
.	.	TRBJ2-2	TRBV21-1	TGTGCCAGCCTAGGGACAGGGGACACCGGGGAGCTGTTTTTT	CASLGTGDTGELFF
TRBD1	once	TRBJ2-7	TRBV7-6	TGTGCCAGCAGCTTAGCGGGACAGGGGCTCGAGCAGTACTTC	CASSLAGQGLEQYF